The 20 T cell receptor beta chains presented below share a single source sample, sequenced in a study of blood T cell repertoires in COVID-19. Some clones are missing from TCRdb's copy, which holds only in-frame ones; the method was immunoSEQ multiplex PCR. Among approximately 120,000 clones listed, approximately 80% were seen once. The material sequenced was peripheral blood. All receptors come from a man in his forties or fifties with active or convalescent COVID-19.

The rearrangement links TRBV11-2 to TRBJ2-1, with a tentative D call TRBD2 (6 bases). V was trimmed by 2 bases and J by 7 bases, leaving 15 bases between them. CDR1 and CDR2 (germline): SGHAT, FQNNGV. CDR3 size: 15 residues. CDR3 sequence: CASSLWASAWNEQFF. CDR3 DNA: TGTGCCAGCAGCTTATGGGCTAGCGCCTGGAATGAGCAGTTCTTC.

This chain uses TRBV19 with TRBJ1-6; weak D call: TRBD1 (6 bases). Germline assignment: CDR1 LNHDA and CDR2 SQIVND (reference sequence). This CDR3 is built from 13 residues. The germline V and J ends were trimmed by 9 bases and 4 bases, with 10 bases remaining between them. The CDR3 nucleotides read TGTGCCAGCCTCAGGGGATATAATTCACCCCTCCACTTT. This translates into CASLRGYNSPLHF.

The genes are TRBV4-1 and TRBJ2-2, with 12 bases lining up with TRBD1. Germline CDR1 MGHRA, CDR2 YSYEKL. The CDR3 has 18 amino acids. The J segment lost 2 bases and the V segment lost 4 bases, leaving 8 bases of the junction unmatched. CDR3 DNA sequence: TGCGCCAGCAGCCGCACCGGGACAGGGGGCCTTAACACCGGGGAGCTGTTTTTT. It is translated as CASSRTGTGGLNTGELFF.

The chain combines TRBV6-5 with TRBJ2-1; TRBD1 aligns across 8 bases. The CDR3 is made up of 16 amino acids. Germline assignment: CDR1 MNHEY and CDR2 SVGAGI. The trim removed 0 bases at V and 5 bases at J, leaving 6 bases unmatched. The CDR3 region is CASSYSGTGGHNEQFF. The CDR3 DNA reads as TGTGCCAGCAGTTACTCTGGAACAGGGGGACACAATGAGCAGTTCTTC.

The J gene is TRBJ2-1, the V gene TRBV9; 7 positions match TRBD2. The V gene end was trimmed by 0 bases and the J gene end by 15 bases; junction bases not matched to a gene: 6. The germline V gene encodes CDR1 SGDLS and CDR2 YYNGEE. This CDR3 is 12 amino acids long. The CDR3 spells CASSVAGRPPFF. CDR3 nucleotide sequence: TGTGCCAGCAGCGTAGCCGGGAGGCCCCCGTTCTTC.

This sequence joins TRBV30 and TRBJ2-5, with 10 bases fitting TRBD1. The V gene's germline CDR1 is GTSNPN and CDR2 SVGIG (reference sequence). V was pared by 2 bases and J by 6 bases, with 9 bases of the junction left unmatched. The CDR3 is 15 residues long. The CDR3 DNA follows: TGTGCCTGGAGTTCAGGGACAGGGGTCTTGAAGACCCAGTACTTC. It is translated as CAWSSGTGVLKTQYF. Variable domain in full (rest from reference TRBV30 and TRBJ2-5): SQTIHQWPATLVQPVGSPLSLECTVEGTSNPNLYWYRQAAGRGLQLLFYSVGIGQISSEVPQNLSASRPQDRQFILSSKKLLLSDSGFYLCAWSSGTGVLKTQYFGPGTRLLVL.

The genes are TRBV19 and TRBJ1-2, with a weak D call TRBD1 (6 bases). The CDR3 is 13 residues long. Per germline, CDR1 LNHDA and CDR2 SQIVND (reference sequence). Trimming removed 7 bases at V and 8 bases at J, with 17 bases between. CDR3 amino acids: CASKAGARWGYTF. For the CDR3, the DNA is TGTGCCAGTAAGGCAGGGGCACGATGGGGCTACACCTTC.

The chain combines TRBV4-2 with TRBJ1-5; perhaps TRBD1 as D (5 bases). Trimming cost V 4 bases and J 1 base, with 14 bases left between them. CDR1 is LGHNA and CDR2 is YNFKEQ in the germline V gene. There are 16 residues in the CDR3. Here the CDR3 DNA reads TGTGCCAGCAGCCGGGTTGATGGGGCGAGCAATCAGCCCCAGCATTTT. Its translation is CASSRVDGASNQPQHF.

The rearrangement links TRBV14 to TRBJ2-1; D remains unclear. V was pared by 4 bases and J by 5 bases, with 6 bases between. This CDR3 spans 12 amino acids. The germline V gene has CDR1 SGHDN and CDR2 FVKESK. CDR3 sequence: CASSPFHNEQFF. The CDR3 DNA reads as TGTGCCAGCAGCCCCTTTCACAATGAGCAGTTCTTC.

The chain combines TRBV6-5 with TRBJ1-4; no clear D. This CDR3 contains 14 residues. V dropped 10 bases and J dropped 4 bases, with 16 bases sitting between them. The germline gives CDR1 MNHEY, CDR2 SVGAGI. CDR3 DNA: TGTGCCACCCTTTCGCGGTTGGGTAATGAAAAACTGTTTTTT. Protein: CATLSRLGNEKLFF.

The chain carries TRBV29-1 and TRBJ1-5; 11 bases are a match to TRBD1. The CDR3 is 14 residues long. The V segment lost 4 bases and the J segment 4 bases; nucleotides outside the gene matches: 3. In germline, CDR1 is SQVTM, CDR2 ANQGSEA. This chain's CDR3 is CSVGTGGGNQPQHF. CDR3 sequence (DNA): TGCAGCGTTGGGACAGGGGGCGGAAATCAGCCCCAGCATTTT.

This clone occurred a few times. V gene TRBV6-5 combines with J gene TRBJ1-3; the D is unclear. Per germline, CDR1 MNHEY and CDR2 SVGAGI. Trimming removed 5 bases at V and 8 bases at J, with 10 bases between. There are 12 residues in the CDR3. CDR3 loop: CASSTMVDTIYF. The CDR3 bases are TGTGCCAGCAGTACTATGGTAGACACCATATATTTT.

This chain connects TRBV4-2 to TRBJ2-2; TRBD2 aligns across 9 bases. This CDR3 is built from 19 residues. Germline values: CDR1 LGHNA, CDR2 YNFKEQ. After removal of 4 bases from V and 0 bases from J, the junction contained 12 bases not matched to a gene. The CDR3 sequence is CASSPFGSGGESNTGELFF. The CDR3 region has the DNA TGTGCCAGCAGCCCCTTTGGTAGCGGGGGAGAGTCGAACACCGGGGAGCTGTTTTTT.

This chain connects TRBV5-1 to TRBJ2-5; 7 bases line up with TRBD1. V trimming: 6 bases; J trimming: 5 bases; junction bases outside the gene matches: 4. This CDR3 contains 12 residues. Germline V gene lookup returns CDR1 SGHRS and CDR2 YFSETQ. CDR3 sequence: CASKEDRETQYF. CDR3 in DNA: TGCGCCAGCAAGGAGGACAGGGAGACCCAGTACTTC.

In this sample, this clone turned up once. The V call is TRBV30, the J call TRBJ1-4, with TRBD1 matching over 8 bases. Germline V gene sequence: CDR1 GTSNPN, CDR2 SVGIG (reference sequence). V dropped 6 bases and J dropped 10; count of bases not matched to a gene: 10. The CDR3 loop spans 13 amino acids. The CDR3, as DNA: TGTGCCTGCGGCGTCAGGGGGCTGGCAAAACTGTTTTTT. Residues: CACGVRGLAKLFF.

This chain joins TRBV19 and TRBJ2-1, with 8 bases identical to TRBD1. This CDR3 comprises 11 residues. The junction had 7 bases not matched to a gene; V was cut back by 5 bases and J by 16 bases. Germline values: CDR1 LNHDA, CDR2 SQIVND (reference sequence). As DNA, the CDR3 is TGTGCCAGTAGTGGAGGACAGGGATTCTTCTTC. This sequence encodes CASSGGQGFFF. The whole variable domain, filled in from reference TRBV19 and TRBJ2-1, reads DGGITQSPKYLFRKEGQNVTLSCEQNLNHDAMYWYRQDPGQGLRLIYYSQIVNDFQKGDIAEGYSVSREKKESFPLTVTSAQKNPTAFYLCASSGGQGFFFGPGTRLTVL.

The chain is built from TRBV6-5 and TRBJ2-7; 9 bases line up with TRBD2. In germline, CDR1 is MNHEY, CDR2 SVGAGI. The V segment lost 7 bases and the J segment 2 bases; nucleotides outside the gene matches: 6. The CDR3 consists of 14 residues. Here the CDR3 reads CASTRTSATYEQYF. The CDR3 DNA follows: TGTGCCAGCACCCGGACTAGCGCAACCTACGAGCAGTACTTC.

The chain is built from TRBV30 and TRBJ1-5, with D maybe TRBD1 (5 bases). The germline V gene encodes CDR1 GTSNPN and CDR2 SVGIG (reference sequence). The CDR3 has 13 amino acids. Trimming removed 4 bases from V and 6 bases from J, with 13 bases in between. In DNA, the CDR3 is TGTGCCTGGACGGAGGGGATGGCTCAGCCCCAGCATTTT. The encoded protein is CAWTEGMAQPQHF.

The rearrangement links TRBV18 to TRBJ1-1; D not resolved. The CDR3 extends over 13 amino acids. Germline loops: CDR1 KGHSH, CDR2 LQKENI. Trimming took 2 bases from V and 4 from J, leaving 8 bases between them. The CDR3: CASSPMGTTEAFF. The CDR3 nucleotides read TGTGCCAGCTCACCAATGGGCACCACTGAAGCTTTCTTT. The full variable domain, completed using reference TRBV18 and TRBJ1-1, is NAGVMQNPRHLVRRRGQEARLRCSPMKGHSHVYWYRQLPEEGLKFMVYLQKENIIDESGMPKERFSAEFPKEGPSILRIQQVVRGDSAAYFCASSPMGTTEAFFGQGTRLTVV.

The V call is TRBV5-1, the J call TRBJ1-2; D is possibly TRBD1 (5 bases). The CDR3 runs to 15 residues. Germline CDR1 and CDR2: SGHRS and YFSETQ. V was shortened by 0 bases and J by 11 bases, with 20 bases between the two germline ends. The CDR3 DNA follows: TGCGCCAGCAGCTTGGCGAACGGGGGGTCCCGCCTGTACACCTTC. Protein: CASSLANGGSRLYTF.